Listed below are T cell receptor beta chains from one sample, sequenced in a study of shared clonotypes between healthy human individuals. The data were produced by immunoSEQ multiplex PCR, yet TCRdb's version contains in-frame clones alone and is incomplete. In the table there are 550,000 to 700,000 clones, roughly 73% of which are singletons. The sequenced material came from memory CD4+ T cells sorted from blood. The receptors here all came from a woman between 25 and 40 years old in good health. CDR3s include the opening cysteine and the closing phenylalanine or tryptophan. The D gene is left open where the match is weak.

V | D | CDR3
TRBV2 | NA | CASLGSYGYTF
TRBV4-1 | TRBD2 | CASSPAIAGSYNEQFF
TRBV9 | NA | CASSPRHVNTEAFF
TRBV5-1 | NA | CASSLAQRDNEQFF
TRBV5-4 | NA | CASSFGGLSYNEQFF
TRBV19 | NA | CASRKGHSGSFEQFF
TRBV5-4 | NA | CASSLTKSGGRWETQYF
TRBV27 | TRBD2 | CASSRLAGDDEQYF
TRBV18 | TRBD2 | CASSPRLAPTGELFF
TRBV19 | NA | CASFHYLGRLFRNEQFF
TRBV5-1 | TRBD1 | CASSSETGPNQPQHF
TRBV18 | NA | CASSPSRTVEAFF
TRBV7-2 | NA | CASSRQRGEEQFF
TRBV19 | NA | CASLLGAAGANVLTF
TRBV9 | NA | CASSVGGTVYNEQFF
TRBV5-4 | NA | CASSPQAGVTEAFF
TRBV2 | NA | CASSEALLGAPQGGNTIYF
TRBV7-9 | NA | CASSSLTSYTEAFF
TRBV5-6 | NA | CASSPLPSTRQIYEQYF
TRBV2 | NA | CASSGFDSNEQFF
TRBV19 | NA | CASSVGNQPQHF
TRBV5-1 | TRBD1 | CASSPHLTGGEAETQYF
TRBV4-1 | NA | CASSQGWTEETQYF
TRBV29-1 | NA | CSVVPMNTGELFF
TRBV7-2 | NA | CASSLYSANTGELFF
TRBV30 | NA | CAWRGQATQYF
TRBV28 | TRBD1 | CASSFGQGAEKLFF
TRBV10-2 | NA | CASMVTALQETQYF
TRBV9 | TRBD2 | CASSPRSSGETQYF
TRBV5-1 | NA | CASSRAGGRGVTEAFF
TRBV6-1 | NA | CASGIYEQYF
TRBV4-1 | NA | CASRMTANTEAFF
TRBV28 | NA | CASSTTGARTF
TRBV28 | NA | CASSGLQGFYTQYF
TRBV11-2 | NA | CASSLVRGPDTGELFF
TRBV7-7 | NA | CASSRAGSPYEQYF
TRBV28 | TRBD1 | CASSPMDRNSYEQYF